This T cell receptor (beta chain) was captured by sequencing in a study of OX40 agonist ivuxolimab in advanced cancers. Regarding this clone: The antigen is unknown.

Some clones are missing from TCRdb's copy, which holds only in-frame ones; the method was immunoSEQ multiplex PCR. Here the sample spans tens of thousands of clones, 85% to 90% being singletons. The CDR3 is 14 residues long. With 3 bases clipped from V and 5 bases from J, the junction kept 7 bases outside the gene matches. Per germline, CDR1 LNHDA and CDR2 SQIVND (reference sequence). Study outcomes and limitations: More expanded clones were found, on average, in CD8+ than in CD4+ T cells.

The receptor's source is an adult with an advanced solid tumor such as melanoma, head and neck, liver or kidney cancer. This rearrangement joins TRBV19 to TRBJ2-7; TRBD1 agrees at 7 bases. This material consisted of CD4+ or CD8+ T cells sorted from blood, taken in a trial of the OX40 agonist ivuxolimab. CDR3 DNA: TGTGCCAGTAGTATGATCCAGGGGGTCCACGAGCAGTACTTC. It codes for CASSMIQGVHEQYF. Full variable domain (outside the CDR3, taken from reference TRBV19 and TRBJ2-7): DGGITQSPKYLFRKEGQNVTLSCEQNLNHDAMYWYRQDPGQGLRLIYYSQIVNDFQKGDIAEGYSVSREKKESFPLTVTSAQKNPTAFYLCASSMIQGVHEQYFGPGTRLTVT.